The present T cell receptor beta chain was sequenced within a study of blood T cell repertoires in COVID-19. Shortly before study entry, within 2 weeks, exposed participants had met a COVID-19 case. The V end was cut by 5 bases, the J end by 0 bases, with 10 bases between. The CDR3 length is 14 residues. Germline-derived CDR1 and CDR2 are SGHTA and FQGTGA. Sequenced by immunoSEQ multiplex PCR; TCRdb stores in-frame clones only, minus some. The table shows 220,000 or so clones, with around 91% occurring only once. Sequenced material: PBMCs or T cells enriched from blood (not recorded which). The source of this sequence is a man aged 30 to 45 who had been exposed to COVID-19. The chain uses TRBV7-3 and TRBJ1-1; D is unresolved. The CDR3 loop is CASSASSMNTEAFF. The CDR3 bases are TGTGCCAGCAGCGCCAGTAGCATGAACACTGAAGCTTTCTTT.